These 16 T cell receptor beta chains share one sample of origin, sequenced in a study of blood T cell repertoires in COVID-19. Libraries were prepared by immunoSEQ multiplex PCR; TCRdb keeps only in-frame clonotypes and omits some of them. The data show about 280,000 clones, 85% seen once. The sequencing sample was made of PBMCs or T cells enriched from blood (not recorded which). Every receptor here comes from a woman aged 50 to 60 who had recovered from COVID-19.

The sample holds one count of this clone. The CDR3 is CASSQDPHHSNEQFF. CDR3 nucleotide sequence: TGTGCCAGCAGCCAAGACCCCCACCACTCCAATGAGCAGTTCTTC. The rearrangement joins TRBV3-1 (or the pseudogene TRBV3-2) to TRBJ2-1; D ambiguous. The CDR3 sequence is 15 residues long. The V end lost 0 bases, the J end lost 6 bases, and 12 bases lay between the germline ends. CDR1 LGHDT and CDR2 YNNKEL come from the germline V gene (reference sequence).

The V and J genes are TRBV5-1 and TRBJ2-2; 7 bases align to TRBD1. Germline-derived CDR1 and CDR2 are SGHRS and YFSETQ. The junction had 10 bases not matched to a gene; V was cut back by 7 bases and J by 7 bases. The CDR3 consists of 14 residues. The CDR3 DNA is TGCGCCAGCCGCACAGACAGGGCGAACGGGGAGCTGTTTTTT. Translating it yields CASRTDRANGELFF.

V and J are TRBV7-9 and TRBJ1-5, with 7 bases aligning to TRBD1. Germline trimming cut 3 bases from V and 5 bases from J; bases unmatched to any gene: 4. Germline V CDR1 and CDR2: SEHNR, FQNEAQ (reference sequence). The CDR3 has 14 amino acids. The CDR3 DNA sequence: TGTGCCAGCAGCTTCGGGACAGATCATCAGCCCCAGCATTTT. Translated: CASSFGTDHQPQHF.

This chain joins TRBV19 and TRBJ1-2; 8 nucleotides line up with TRBD1. Unmatched junction bases numbered 5, after V lost 8 bases and J lost 6 bases. The CDR3 has 12 residues. Germline V gives CDR1 LNHDA, CDR2 SQIVND (reference sequence). CDR3 coding DNA: TGTGCCAGTGCGGACAGGGACGATGGCTACACCTTC. This translates into CASADRDDGYTF.

In its sample, this clone was seen once. The chain carries TRBV10-3 and TRBJ2-1; tentatively, D is TRBD2 (6 bases). V shed 0 bases and J shed 5 bases, with 11 bases lying between them. Germline V gives CDR1 ENHRY, CDR2 SYGVKD. There are 15 residues in the CDR3. CDR3 amino acids: CAISESGRDHNEQFF. DNA of the CDR3: TGTGCCATCAGTGAGTCGGGGCGGGATCACAATGAGCAGTTCTTC.

The chain employs TRBV5-1 and TRBJ2-3; a possible D gene is TRBD2 (5 bases). Germline V gives CDR1 SGHRS, CDR2 YFSETQ. CDR3 size: 16 residues. The V end lost 2 bases, the J end lost 1 base, and 14 bases lay between the germline ends. The CDR3, as DNA: TGCGCCAGCAGCTTACGGACTCAACTTCGCACAGATACGCAGTATTTT. Translated: CASSLRTQLRTDTQYF.

The chain couples TRBV10-3 to TRBJ2-1; 8 bases are shared with TRBD1. Germline assignment: CDR1 ENHRY and CDR2 SYGVKD. This CDR3 spans 15 amino acids. V dropped 3 bases and J dropped 7; count of bases not matched to a gene: 8. The CDR3 loop is CAISDGQGVINEQFF. The DNA of the CDR3 is TGTGCCATCAGTGACGGACAGGGAGTTATAAATGAGCAGTTCTTC.

This chain connects TRBV5-1 to TRBJ1-5, with D perhaps TRBD1 (5 bases). In germline, CDR1 is SGHRS, CDR2 YFSETQ. The CDR3 is made up of 17 amino acids. V was pared by 4 bases and J by 0 bases, with 17 bases between. The CDR3 spells CASSVEPGGYSNQPQHF. The CDR3 coding sequence is TGCGCCAGCAGCGTGGAACCGGGGGGTTATAGCAATCAGCCCCAGCATTTT. The full variable domain, completed using reference TRBV5-1 and TRBJ1-5, is KAGVTQTPRYLIKTRGQQVTLSCSPISGHRSVSWYQQTPGQGLQFLFEYFSETQRNKGNFPGRFSGRQFSNSRSEMNVSTLELGDSALYLCASSVEPGGYSNQPQHFGDGTRLSIL.

This chain joins TRBV11-2 and TRBJ1-2; tentative D call: TRBD1 (5 bases). Germline CDR1 is SGHAT and CDR2 is FQNNGV. V was clipped by 1 base and J by 10 bases, with 16 bases between them. This CDR3 comprises 14 residues. The CDR3 DNA is TGTGCCAGCAGCTTAGCGCAGGGTGAAGGGCCCTACACCTTC. Its protein product is CASSLAQGEGPYTF.

V and J are TRBV28 and TRBJ1-1, with a tentative D call TRBD1 (5 bases). This CDR3 is built from 17 residues. Germline V gives CDR1 MDHEN, CDR2 SYDVKM. Trimming shortened V by 8 bases and J by 0 bases, and 22 bases separated the two germline ends. The CDR3 nucleotides are TGTGCCAGCGGGTTCGGGGGACGGAGCTATATGAACACTGAAGCTTTCTTT. This gives the protein CASGFGGRSYMNTEAFF. The full variable domain, in which reference TRBV28 and TRBJ1-1 provide the parts outside the CDR3, is DVKVTQSSRYLVKRTGEKVFLECVQDMDHENMFWYRQDPGLGLRLIYFSYDVKMKEKGDIPEGYSVSREKKERFSLILESASTNQTSMYLCASGFGGRSYMNTEAFFGQGTRLTVV.

V is TRBV10-3 and J is TRBJ2-5; 9 bases are a match to TRBD2. After removal of 7 bases from V and 5 bases from J, the junction contained 5 bases not matched to a gene. CDR1 is ENHRY and CDR2 is SYGVKD in the germline V gene. The CDR3 is made up of 13 amino acids. The CDR3 DNA reads TGTGCCATCAAGGGCGGGGGGGAGGAGACCCAGTACTTC. Translated, it gives CAIKGGGEETQYF.

The CDR3 bases are TGTGCCTGGACCACAGGGGCGAATCAGCCCCAGCATTTT. Translating gives CAWTTGANQPQHF. The chain couples TRBV30 to TRBJ1-5; 7 bases fit TRBD1. The CDR3 runs to 13 residues. CDR1 is GTSNPN, CDR2 SVGIG, per germline (reference sequence). V lost 4 bases and J lost 4; bases outside the gene matches: 4. The full variable domain, rest sourced from reference TRBV30 and TRBJ1-5, is SQTIHQWPATLVQPVGSPLSLECTVEGTSNPNLYWYRQAAGRGLQLLFYSVGIGQISSEVPQNLSASRPQDRQFILSSKKLLLSDSGFYLCAWTTGANQPQHFGDGTRLSIL.

The CDR3 DNA reads as TGCGCCAGCAGCTTGGCCTCAGGGACAGGGGGGTTCTATGGCTACACCTTC. Its protein is CASSLASGTGGFYGYTF. V is TRBV5-1 and J is TRBJ1-2; 11 bases align to TRBD1. V lost 0 bases, J lost 4 bases, and 8 bases stayed unmatched. Germline V lookup: CDR1 SGHRS, CDR2 YFSETQ. CDR3 length: 17 residues.

This chain links TRBV28 with TRBJ1-6; TRBD1 matches at 9 bases. V gave up 5 bases and J gave up 8 bases; unmatched junction bases: 10. The CDR3 runs to 16 residues. The germline CDR1 and CDR2 sequences are MDHEN and SYDVKM. In nucleotides, the CDR3 is TGTGCCAGCAGTGTCCCGGGACAGGGTTCGGATTCACCCCTCCACTTT. Protein: CASSVPGQGSDSPLHF.

The chain is built from TRBV11-2 and TRBJ2-7, with a weak D call TRBD2 (5 bases). CDR3 length equals 14 residues. CDR1 is SGHAT, CDR2 FQNNGV, per germline. The germline V and J ends were trimmed by 6 bases and 2 bases, with 14 bases remaining between them. CDR3 region: CASSTRVGAYEQYF. Written as DNA, the CDR3 is TGTGCCAGCAGTACCCGGGTGGGAGCCTACGAGCAGTACTTC.

V usage is TRBV4-2 and J usage is TRBJ1-1; D is ambiguous. CDR3 length: 13 residues. Germline CDR1 LGHNA, CDR2 YNFKEQ. The germline V and J ends were trimmed by 0 bases and 3 bases, with 5 bases remaining between them. CDR3 DNA: TGTGCCAGCAGCCAAGAGGTAGACACTGAAGCTTTCTTT. Protein sequence: CASSQEVDTEAFF.